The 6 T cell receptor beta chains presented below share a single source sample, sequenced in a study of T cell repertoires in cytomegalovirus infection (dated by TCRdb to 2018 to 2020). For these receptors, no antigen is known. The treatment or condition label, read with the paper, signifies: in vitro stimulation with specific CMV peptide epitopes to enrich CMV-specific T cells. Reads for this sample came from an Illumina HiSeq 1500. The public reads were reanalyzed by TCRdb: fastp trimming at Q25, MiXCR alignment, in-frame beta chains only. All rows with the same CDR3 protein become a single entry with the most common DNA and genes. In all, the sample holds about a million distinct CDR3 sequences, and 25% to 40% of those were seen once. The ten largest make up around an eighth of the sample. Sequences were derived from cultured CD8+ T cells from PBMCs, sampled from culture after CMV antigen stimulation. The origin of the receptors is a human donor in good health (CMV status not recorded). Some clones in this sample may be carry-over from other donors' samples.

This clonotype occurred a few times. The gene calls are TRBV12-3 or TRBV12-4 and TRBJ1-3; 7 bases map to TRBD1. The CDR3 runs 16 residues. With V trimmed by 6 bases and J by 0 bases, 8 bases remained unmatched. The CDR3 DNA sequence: TGTGCCAGCAGAAACCGGGACAGAAGCTCTGGAAACACCATATATTTT. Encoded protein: CASRNRDRSSGNTIYF.

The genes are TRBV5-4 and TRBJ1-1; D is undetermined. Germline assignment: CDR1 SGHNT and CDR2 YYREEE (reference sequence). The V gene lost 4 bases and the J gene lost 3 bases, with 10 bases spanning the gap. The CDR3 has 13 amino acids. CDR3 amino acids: CASSSSEYTEAFF. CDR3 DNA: TGTGCCAGCAGCAGTTCCGAGTACACTGAAGCTTTCTTT.

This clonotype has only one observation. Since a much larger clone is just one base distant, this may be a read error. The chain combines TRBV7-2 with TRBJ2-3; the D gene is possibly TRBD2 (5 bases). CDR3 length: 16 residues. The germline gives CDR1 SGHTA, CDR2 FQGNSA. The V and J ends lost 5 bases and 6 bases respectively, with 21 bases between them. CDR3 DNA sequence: TGTGCCAGCAGCCCCCCCGAGACTATCTTTGGTGATACGCAGTATTTT. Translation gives CASSPPETIFGDTQYF.

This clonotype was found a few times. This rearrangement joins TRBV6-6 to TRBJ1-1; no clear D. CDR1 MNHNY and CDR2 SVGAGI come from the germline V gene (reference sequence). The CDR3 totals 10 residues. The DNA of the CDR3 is TGTGTTAGTTGGAACGGGAAAGCTTTCTTT. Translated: CVSWNGKAFF.

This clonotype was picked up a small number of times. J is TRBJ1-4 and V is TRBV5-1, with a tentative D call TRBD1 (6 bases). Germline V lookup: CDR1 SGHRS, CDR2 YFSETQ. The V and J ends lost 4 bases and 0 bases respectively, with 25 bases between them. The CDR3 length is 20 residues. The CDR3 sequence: CASSTPPSTGLGATNEKLFF. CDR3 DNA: TGCGCCAGCAGCACCCCCCCGTCTACAGGGTTGGGGGCAACTAATGAAAAACTGTTTTTT.

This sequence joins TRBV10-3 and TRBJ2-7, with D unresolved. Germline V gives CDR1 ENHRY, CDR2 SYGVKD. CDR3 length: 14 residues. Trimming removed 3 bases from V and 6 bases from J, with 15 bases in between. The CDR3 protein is CAISETTSSSEQYV. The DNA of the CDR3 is TGTGCCATCAGTGAAACCACCTCAAGCAGCGAGCAGTACGTC.